The T cell receptor (beta chain) under discussion was sequenced for a study of T cell repertoires in cytomegalovirus infection. Overall study: Public TCR beta signatures indicated both CMV infection and matching HLA type.

From germline, CDR1 is LGHNA and CDR2 YNFKEQ. The V end lost 7 bases, the J end lost 1 base, and 10 bases lay between the germline ends. The CDR3 totals 14 residues. Study-wide results and limits: Frequencies of public TCR beta families were cumulated, and this identified carriers of CMV plus the relevant HLA.

A single record per CDR3 protein comes from TCRdb applying MiXCR to the reads. The data hold around 120,000 distinct CDR3 sequences, with around 45% observed a single time. Details on this clonotype: Its target is not known.

The sample was CD8+ T cells from cultured PBMCs, taken from culture after CMV antigen stimulation. V gene TRBV4-2 combines with J gene TRBJ2-2, with D uncertain. This receptor was identified in a human donor in good health (CMV status not recorded). Some clones in this sample may be carry-over from other donors' samples. The CDR3 reads CASTLVVNTGELFF. DNA of the CDR3: TGTGCCAGCACTCTAGTCGTGAACACCGGGGAGCTGTTTTTT.